This section outlines one T cell receptor beta chain sequence together with its context. The antigen remains undetermined. RNA transcripts were the template for amplifying TCR beta CDR3 regions. The HTBI primer set drove a first-round RT-PCR of the TCR CDR3. TCRdb re-called the multiplex PCR reads with MiXCR, one entry per CDR3 protein. This table has some 800,000 distinct CDR3 sequences, approximately 40% appearing once. The sample comes from a study of T cells in Graves' hyperthyroidism and ophthalmopathy. Overall study findings and caveats: Blood held most thyroid clonotypes expanded above 0.001 frequency.

Trimming left V 3 bases short and J 6 bases short, with 26 bases between. CDR1 and CDR2 (germline): LNHNV, YYDKDF (reference sequence). CDR3 size: 19 residues. The clonotype comes from a man in his late teens or twenties with Graves' hyperthyroidism. The chain couples TRBV15 to TRBJ2-2, with D possibly TRBD1 on 5 matching bases. What was sequenced was blood. CDR3 in DNA: TGTGCCACCAGCAGCCAAGAGTTAGAGGTCCCCTCAGGGTCCGGGGAGCTGTTTTTT. Translating it yields CATSSQELEVPSGSGELFF. The full variable domain, completed using reference TRBV15 and TRBJ2-2, is DAMVIQNPRYQVTQFGKPVTLSCSQTLNHNVMYWYQQKSSQAPKLLFHYYDKDFNNEADTPDNFQSRRPNTSFCFLDIRSPGLGDTAMYLCATSSQELEVPSGSGELFFGEGSRLTVL.